The 20 T cell receptor beta chains below were found in one sample sequenced in a study of cytomegalovirus exposure and HLA in healthy donors. The PCR was carried out with 60 Vbeta primers and 13 Jbeta primers. TCRdb's copy holds only in-frame clones and misses some; the assay was immunoSEQ multiplex PCR. The sample yields roughly 180,000 clones, around 85% seen once. Source material: PBMCs. These receptor sequences come from a boy aged 2 to 9 in good health and CMV-seronegative.

This chain links TRBV7-2 with TRBJ1-2, with 7 positions matching TRBD1. Trimming removed 5 bases from V and 2 bases from J; junction bases left unmatched: 5. The germline gives CDR1 SGHTA, CDR2 FQGNSA. The CDR3 consists of 14 residues. CDR3 protein: CASSRDRANYGYTF. The CDR3 DNA reads as TGTGCCAGCAGCCGTGACAGGGCCAACTATGGCTACACCTTC.

This chain connects TRBV6-1 to TRBJ1-1; 10 bases are a match to TRBD1. The CDR3 is 14 residues long. Germline V lookup: CDR1 MNHNS, CDR2 SASEGT. V shed 1 base and J 4 bases; nucleotides not matched to a gene: 0. CDR3 amino acids: CASSEGDRGTEAFF. The CDR3 DNA reads as TGTGCCAGCAGTGAAGGGGACAGGGGCACTGAAGCTTTCTTT.

The rearrangement joins TRBV15 to TRBJ1-5, with 7 bases lining up with TRBD1. Germline CDR1 LNHNV, CDR2 YYDKDF (reference sequence). With V trimmed by 3 bases and J by 0 bases, 2 bases remained unmatched. CDR3 length: 15 amino acids. This CDR3 is CATSRTGHSNQPQHF. CDR3 in DNA: TGTGCCACCAGCAGGACAGGGCATAGCAATCAGCCCCAGCATTTT.

This sequence joins TRBV5-1 and TRBJ2-7, with D maybe TRBD1 (7 bases). Germline V gives CDR1 SGHRS, CDR2 YFSETQ. Trimming left V 4 bases short and J 7 bases short, with 18 bases between. The CDR3 is made up of 14 amino acids. CDR3 nucleotide sequence: TGCGCCAGCAGCCCCCGCGGAGGGGGCAGGGAGCAGTACTTC. Protein: CASSPRGGGREQYF.

J is TRBJ2-1 and V is TRBV7-6; 13 nucleotides line up with TRBD2. Germline trimming cut 5 bases from V and 6 bases from J; bases unmatched to any gene: 7. Germline lookup yields CDR1 SGHVS and CDR2 FNYEAQ. The CDR3 contains 16 residues. For the CDR3, the DNA is TGTGCCAGCAGCAGGACTAGCGGGAGACTCGCCAATGAGCAGTTCTTC. It specifies CASSRTSGRLANEQFF. Based on the CDR3 plus reference TRBV7-6 and TRBJ2-1, the full variable domain is GAGVSQSPRYKVTKRGQDVALRCDPISGHVSLYWYRQALGQGPEFLTYFNYEAQQDKSGLPNDRFSAERPEGSISTLTIQRTEQRDSAMYRCASSRTSGRLANEQFFGPGTRLTVL.

The chain is built from TRBV13 and TRBJ2-3; 7 nucleotides align to TRBD1. J was trimmed by 5 bases and V by 4 bases; bases with no gene match: 9. Germline V lookup: CDR1 PRHDT, CDR2 FYEKMQ (reference sequence). This CDR3 is built from 15 residues. The CDR3 DNA sequence: TGTGCCAGCAGCTCGCAAAGGGGGCAGGGAGATACGCAGTATTTT. Protein product: CASSSQRGQGDTQYF.

The J gene is TRBJ2-4, the V gene TRBV13; a possible D gene is TRBD1 (7 bases). This CDR3 comprises 17 residues. CDR1 is PRHDT and CDR2 is FYEKMQ in the germline V gene (reference sequence). Trimming pared 5 bases from V and 10 bases from J, leaving 27 bases between. As DNA, the CDR3 is TGTGCCAGCAGCCCCCGACAGGGTCAGGGGAGGTCAGGGATTCAGTACTTC. It is translated as CASSPRQGQGRSGIQYF.

This clone showed up just once. The rearrangement uses TRBV27 and TRBJ1-4, with 7 bases fitting TRBD1. V lost 6 bases to trimming and J lost 4 bases; unmatched junction nucleotides: 14. The CDR3 is 17 residues long. The V gene's germline CDR1 is MNHEY and CDR2 SMNVEV (reference sequence). CDR3 amino acids: CASSGQDPLGVNEKLFF. The CDR3, as DNA: TGTGCCAGCAGCGGACAGGACCCCCTGGGAGTTAATGAAAAACTGTTTTTT. Based on the CDR3 plus reference TRBV27 and TRBJ1-4, the full variable domain is EAQVTQNPRYLITVTGKKLTVTCSQNMNHEYMSWYRQDPGLGLRQIYYSMNVEVTDKGDVPEGYKVSRKEKRNFPLILESPSPNQTSLYFCASSGQDPLGVNEKLFFGSGTQLSVL.

The J gene is TRBJ1-1, the V gene TRBV6-5; weak D call: TRBD1 (5 bases). The CDR3 consists of 14 residues. V was pared by 5 bases and J by 2 bases, with 12 bases between. Germline loops: CDR1 MNHEY, CDR2 SVGAGI. CDR3 region: CASSPQGANTEAFF. The CDR3, as DNA: TGTGCCAGCAGTCCCCAGGGCGCTAACACTGAAGCTTTCTTT.

This clone was found a few times. CDR3 in amino acids: CASSLSPSYEQYF. As DNA, the CDR3 is TGTGCCAGCAGTTTAAGCCCCTCCTACGAGCAGTACTTC. The V and J genes are TRBV27 and TRBJ2-7; D is uncertain. Trimming removed 2 bases from V and 0 bases from J, with 5 bases in between. The CDR3 has 13 residues. Germline V gene lookup returns CDR1 MNHEY and CDR2 SMNVEV (reference sequence).

V usage is TRBV2 and J usage is TRBJ1-5; TRBD1 agrees at 7 bases. This CDR3 contains 14 residues. The V gene end was trimmed by 1 base and the J gene end by 6 bases; junction bases not matched to a gene: 3. Per germline, CDR1 SNHLY and CDR2 FYNNEI. The CDR3 nucleotides are TGTGCCAGCAGTGAAGAGGGGGCGGGTCAGCCCCAGCATTTT. Its protein product is CASSEEGAGQPQHF.

The chain uses TRBV27 and TRBJ1-1; D not certain. Trimming left V 3 bases short and J 0 bases short, with 8 bases between. The CDR3 runs 14 residues. Per germline, CDR1 MNHEY and CDR2 SMNVEV (reference sequence). The CDR3 loop reads CASSLRVMNTEAFF. In DNA form, the CDR3 reads TGTGCCAGCAGTTTGCGGGTAATGAACACTGAAGCTTTCTTT.

V usage is TRBV7-2 and J usage is TRBJ2-3; 10 positions match TRBD1. Germline lookup yields CDR1 SGHTA and CDR2 FQGNSA. The junction had 2 bases not matched to a gene; V was cut back by 4 bases and J by 1 base. The CDR3 contains 15 residues. The CDR3 DNA reads TGTGCCAGCAGCTCCGGGACAGGGGGCACAGATACGCAGTATTTT. Protein product: CASSSGTGGTDTQYF.

CDR3 sequence (DNA): TGTGCCAGCAGTTTAGATTTGGGGGGTAGTAATGAAAAACTGTTTTTT. It encodes CASSLDLGGSNEKLFF. This chain uses TRBV27 with TRBJ1-4, with a weak D call TRBD1 (5 bases). This CDR3 is built from 16 residues. With 2 bases removed from V and 4 bases from J, the gap between germline ends came to 14 bases. Germline CDR1 and CDR2: MNHEY and SMNVEV (reference sequence).

This clone showed up just once. This chain connects TRBV28 to TRBJ2-5; D unresolved. This CDR3 is 11 amino acids long. CDR1 and CDR2 (germline): MDHEN, SYDVKM. V lost 7 bases and J 8 bases, leaving 11 bases between the germline ends. CDR3 DNA: TGTGCCAGCACCCAGGCTTTAACCCAGTACTTC. Translating gives CASTQALTQYF. Complete variable domain (other parts from reference TRBV28 and TRBJ2-5): DVKVTQSSRYLVKRTGEKVFLECVQDMDHENMFWYRQDPGLGLRLIYFSYDVKMKEKGDIPEGYSVSREKKERFSLILESASTNQTSMYLCASTQALTQYFGPGTRLLVL.

This rearrangement joins TRBV19 to TRBJ1-2; no clear D gene. V was cut by 1 base and J by 0 bases, with 9 bases left in between. The CDR3 totals 15 residues. The germline CDR1 and CDR2 sequences are LNHDA and SQIVND (reference sequence). The CDR3 DNA reads TGTGCCAGTAGTATAGTCCCAGGCTCTAACTATGGCTACACCTTC. Protein sequence: CASSIVPGSNYGYTF.

The chain uses TRBV28 and TRBJ2-2, with TRBD1 as a possible D gene (5 bases). The V gene lost 2 bases and the J gene lost 7 bases, with 14 bases spanning the gap. The germline CDR1 and CDR2 sequences are MDHEN and SYDVKM. The CDR3 contains 15 residues. CDR3 bases: TGTGCCAGCAGTTTAGTCGACAGATATGTCGGGGAGCTGTTTTTT. It specifies CASSLVDRYVGELFF.

The chain links TRBV11-2 to TRBJ2-3; D is possibly TRBD2 (7 bases). V lost 5 bases to trimming and J lost 5 bases, with 14 bases between them. Germline loops: CDR1 SGHAT, CDR2 FQNNGV. The CDR3 sequence is 14 residues long. This chain's CDR3 is CASSQGREKDTQYF. In nucleotides, the CDR3 is TGTGCCAGCAGCCAGGGGCGGGAGAAAGATACGCAGTATTTT.

This chain uses TRBV7-8 with TRBJ2-7; 8 bases agree with TRBD2. Germline loops: CDR1 SGHVS, CDR2 FQNEAQ. Trimming cost V 1 base and J 4 bases; bases outside gene matches: 15. The CDR3 has 18 amino acids. CDR3 DNA: TGTGCCAGCAGCTTAGGACGGGGGGGGCGCTTTGAAGGATACGAGCAGTACGTC. Its protein product is CASSLGRGGRFEGYEQYV.

This clone was counted between two and nine times. The chain employs TRBV5-5 and TRBJ2-7, with TRBD1 as a possible D gene (5 bases). The CDR3 is made up of 14 amino acids. CDR1 is SGHKS and CDR2 is YYEKEE in the germline V gene (reference sequence). The V end lost 4 bases, the J end lost 3 bases, and 14 bases lay between the germline ends. CDR3 sequence reads: CASSPVGAVYEQYV. In DNA, the CDR3 is TGTGCCAGCAGCCCCGTTGGGGCAGTCTACGAGCAGTACGTC.